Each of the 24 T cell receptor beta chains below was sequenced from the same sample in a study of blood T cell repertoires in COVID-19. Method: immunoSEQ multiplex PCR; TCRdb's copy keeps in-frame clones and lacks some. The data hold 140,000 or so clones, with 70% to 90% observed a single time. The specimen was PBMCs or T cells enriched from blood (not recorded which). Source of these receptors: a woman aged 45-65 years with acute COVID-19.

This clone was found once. Here the CDR3 reads CASSETTSGTNEQFF. The CDR3 DNA follows: TGTGCCAGCAGCGAAACCACTAGCGGGACAAATGAGCAGTTCTTC. This chain links TRBV7-2 with TRBJ2-1; the match to TRBD2 covers 10 bases. The V and J ends lost 5 bases and 7 bases, in that order; junction bases with no gene match: 8. This CDR3 region has 15 residues. Germline CDR1 and CDR2: SGHTA and FQGNSA.

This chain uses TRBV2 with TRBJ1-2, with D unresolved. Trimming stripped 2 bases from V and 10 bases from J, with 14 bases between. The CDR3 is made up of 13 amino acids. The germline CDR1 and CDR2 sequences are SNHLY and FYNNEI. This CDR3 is CASSELGSMDYTF. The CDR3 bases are TGTGCCAGCAGTGAACTCGGGTCTATGGACTACACCTTC.

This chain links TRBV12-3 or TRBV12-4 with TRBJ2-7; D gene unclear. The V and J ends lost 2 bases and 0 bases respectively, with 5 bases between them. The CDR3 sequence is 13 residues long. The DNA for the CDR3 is TGTGCCAGCAGTTTACCATTCTCCTACGAGCAGTACTTC. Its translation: CASSLPFSYEQYF.

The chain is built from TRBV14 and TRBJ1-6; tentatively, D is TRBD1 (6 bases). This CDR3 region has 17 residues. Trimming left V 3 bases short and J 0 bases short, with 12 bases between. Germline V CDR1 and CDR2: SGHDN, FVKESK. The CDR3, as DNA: TGTGCCAGCAGCCACGGGACATACGGCTCCTATAATTCACCCCTCCACTTT. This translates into CASSHGTYGSYNSPLHF.

DNA of the CDR3: TGTGCCATCCGTGGACAGGCGGGAAACACCATATATTTT. It specifies CAIRGQAGNTIYF. This chain uses TRBV6-5 with TRBJ1-3; TRBD1 aligns across 7 bases. The germline V gene encodes CDR1 MNHEY and CDR2 SVGAGI. The ends lost 10 bases at V and 4 bases at J; junction bases unmatched: 7. The CDR3 runs 13 residues.

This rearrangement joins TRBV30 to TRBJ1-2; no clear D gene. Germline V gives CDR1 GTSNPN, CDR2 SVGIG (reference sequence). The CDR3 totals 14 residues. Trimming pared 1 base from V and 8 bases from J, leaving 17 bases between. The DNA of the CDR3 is TGTGCCTGGAGTGCCCTCGGGATCCCCGAGGGCTACACCTTC. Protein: CAWSALGIPEGYTF. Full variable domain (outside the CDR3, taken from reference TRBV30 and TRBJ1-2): SQTIHQWPATLVQPVGSPLSLECTVEGTSNPNLYWYRQAAGRGLQLLFYSVGIGQISSEVPQNLSASRPQDRQFILSSKKLLLSDSGFYLCAWSALGIPEGYTFGSGTRLTVV.

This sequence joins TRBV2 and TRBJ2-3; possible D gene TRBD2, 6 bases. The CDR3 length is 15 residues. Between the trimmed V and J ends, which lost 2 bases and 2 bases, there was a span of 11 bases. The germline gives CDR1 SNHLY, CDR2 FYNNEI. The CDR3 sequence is CASSERRDSTDTQYF. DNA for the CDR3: TGTGCCAGCAGTGAACGGCGGGACTCCACAGATACGCAGTATTTT.

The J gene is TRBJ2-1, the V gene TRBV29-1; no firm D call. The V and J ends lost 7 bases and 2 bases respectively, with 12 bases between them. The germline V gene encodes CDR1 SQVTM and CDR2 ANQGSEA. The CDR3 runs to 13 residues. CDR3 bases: TGCAGCGCCCGTTCCACAGCCTACAATGAGCAGTTCTTC. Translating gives CSARSTAYNEQFF.

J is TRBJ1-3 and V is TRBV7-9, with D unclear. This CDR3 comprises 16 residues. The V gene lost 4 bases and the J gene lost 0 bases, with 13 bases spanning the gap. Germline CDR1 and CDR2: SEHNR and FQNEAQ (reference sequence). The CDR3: CASSSSRVSSGNTIYF. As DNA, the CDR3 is TGTGCCAGCAGCTCTAGTCGGGTGAGCTCTGGAAACACCATATATTTT.

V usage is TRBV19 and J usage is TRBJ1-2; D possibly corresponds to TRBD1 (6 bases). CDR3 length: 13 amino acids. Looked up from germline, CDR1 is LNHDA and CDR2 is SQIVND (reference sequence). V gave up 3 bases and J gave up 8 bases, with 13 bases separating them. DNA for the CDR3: TGTGCCAGTAGTATGCCGGGGGGCGACGGCTACACCTTC. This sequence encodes CASSMPGGDGYTF. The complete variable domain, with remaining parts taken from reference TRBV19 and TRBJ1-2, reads DGGITQSPKYLFRKEGQNVTLSCEQNLNHDAMYWYRQDPGQGLRLIYYSQIVNDFQKGDIAEGYSVSREKKESFPLTVTSAQKNPTAFYLCASSMPGGDGYTFGSGTRLTVV.

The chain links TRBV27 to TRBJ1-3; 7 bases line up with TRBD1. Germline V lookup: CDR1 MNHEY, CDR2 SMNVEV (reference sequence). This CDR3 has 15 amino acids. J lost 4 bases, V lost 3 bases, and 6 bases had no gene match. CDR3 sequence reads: CASSFEGGRGNTIYF. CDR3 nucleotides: TGTGCCAGCAGTTTCGAAGGGGGCAGGGGAAACACCATATATTTT.

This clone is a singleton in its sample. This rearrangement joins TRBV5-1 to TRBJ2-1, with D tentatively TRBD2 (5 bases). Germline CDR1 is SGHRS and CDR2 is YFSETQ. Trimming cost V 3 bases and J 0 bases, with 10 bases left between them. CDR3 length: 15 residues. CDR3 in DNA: TGCGCCAGCAGCTCCGGAGGTAGCTCCTACAATGAGCAGTTCTTC. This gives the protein CASSSGGSSYNEQFF.

CDR3 amino acids: CASSRWTGELFF. Here the CDR3 DNA reads TGTGCCAGCAGCAGATGGACCGGGGAGCTGTTTTTT. The V gene is TRBV2, the J gene TRBJ2-2; D unclear. Trimming shortened V by 6 bases and J by 5 bases, and 7 bases separated the two germline ends. This CDR3 comprises 12 residues. Germline CDR1 reads SNHLY; CDR2 reads FYNNEI.

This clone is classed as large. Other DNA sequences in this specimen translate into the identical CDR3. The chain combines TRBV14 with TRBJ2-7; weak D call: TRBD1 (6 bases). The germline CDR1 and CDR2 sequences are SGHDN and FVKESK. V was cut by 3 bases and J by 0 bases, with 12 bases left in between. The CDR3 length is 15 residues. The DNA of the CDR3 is TGTGCCAGCAGCCAGGGGACAAGTCTCTCCTACGAGCAGTACTTC. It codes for CASSQGTSLSYEQYF.

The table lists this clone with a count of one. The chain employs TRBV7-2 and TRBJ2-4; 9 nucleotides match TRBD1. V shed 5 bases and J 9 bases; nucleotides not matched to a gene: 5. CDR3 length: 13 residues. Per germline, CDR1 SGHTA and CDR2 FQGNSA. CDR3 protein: CASSRTGAGIQYF. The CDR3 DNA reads TGTGCCAGCAGCCGGACAGGGGCCGGCATTCAGTACTTC.

The CDR3 loop reads CASSRDRDRGYTF. The CDR3 DNA reads TGTGCCAGCTCACGGGACAGGGATCGAGGCTACACCTTC. The rearrangement uses TRBV18 and TRBJ1-2; TRBD1 matches 9 bases. CDR1 is KGHSH and CDR2 is LQKENI in the germline V gene. The CDR3 consists of 13 residues. The junction had 5 bases not matched to a gene; V was cut back by 4 bases and J by 8 bases.

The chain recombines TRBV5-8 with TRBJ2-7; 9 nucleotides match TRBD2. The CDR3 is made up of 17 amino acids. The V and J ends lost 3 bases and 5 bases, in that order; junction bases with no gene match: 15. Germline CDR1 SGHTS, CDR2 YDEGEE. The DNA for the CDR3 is TGTGCCAGCAGCTCGACGAGACTAGCGGTTCCTCGGGACGAGCAGTACTTC. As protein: CASSSTRLAVPRDEQYF.

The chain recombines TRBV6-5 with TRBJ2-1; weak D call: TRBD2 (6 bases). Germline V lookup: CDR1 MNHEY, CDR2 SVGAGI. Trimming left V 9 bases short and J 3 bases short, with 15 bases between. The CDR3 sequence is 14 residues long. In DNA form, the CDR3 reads TGTGCCAGTTCCCGGGACTGGGACTACAATGAGCAGTTCTTC. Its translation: CASSRDWDYNEQFF.

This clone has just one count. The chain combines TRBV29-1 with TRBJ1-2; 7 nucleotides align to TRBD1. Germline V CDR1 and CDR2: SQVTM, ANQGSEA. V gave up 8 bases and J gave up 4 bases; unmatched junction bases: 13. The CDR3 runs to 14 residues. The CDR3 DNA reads TGCAGCACTGAAAGCGACAGGGCTAGCTATGGCTACACCTTC. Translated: CSTESDRASYGYTF.

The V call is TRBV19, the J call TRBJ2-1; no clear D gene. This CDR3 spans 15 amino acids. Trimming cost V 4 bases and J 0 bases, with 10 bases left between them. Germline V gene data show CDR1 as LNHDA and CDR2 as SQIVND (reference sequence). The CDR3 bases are TGTGCCAGTAGTACCTCTAGGAACTCCTACAATGAGCAGTTCTTC. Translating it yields CASSTSRNSYNEQFF. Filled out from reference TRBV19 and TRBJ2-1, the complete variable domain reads DGGITQSPKYLFRKEGQNVTLSCEQNLNHDAMYWYRQDPGQGLRLIYYSQIVNDFQKGDIAEGYSVSREKKESFPLTVTSAQKNPTAFYLCASSTSRNSYNEQFFGPGTRLTVL.

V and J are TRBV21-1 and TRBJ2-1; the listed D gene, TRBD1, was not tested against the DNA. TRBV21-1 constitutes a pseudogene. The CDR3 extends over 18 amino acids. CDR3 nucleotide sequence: TGTGCCAGCAGCCGCCGGGACAGGCCCAGAAGCTCCTACAATGAGCAGTTCTTC. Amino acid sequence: CASSRRDRPRSSYNEQFF.

CDR3: CASSLERGEETQYF. The CDR3 region has the DNA TGCGCCAGCAGCTTGGAACGGGGGGAAGAGACCCAGTACTTC. The V gene is TRBV5-1, the J gene TRBJ2-5; 7 bases match TRBD2. With V trimmed by 0 bases and J by 3 bases, 2 bases remained unmatched. The CDR3 spans 14 residues. Germline V gene data show CDR1 as SGHRS and CDR2 as YFSETQ.

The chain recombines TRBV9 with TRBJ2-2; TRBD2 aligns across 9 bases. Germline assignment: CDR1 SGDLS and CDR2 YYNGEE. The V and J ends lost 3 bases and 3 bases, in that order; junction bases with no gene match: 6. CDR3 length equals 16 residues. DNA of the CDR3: TGTGCCAGCAGCGCCCGCGGGGGGGCGGACACCGGGGAGCTGTTTTTT. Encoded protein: CASSARGGADTGELFF.

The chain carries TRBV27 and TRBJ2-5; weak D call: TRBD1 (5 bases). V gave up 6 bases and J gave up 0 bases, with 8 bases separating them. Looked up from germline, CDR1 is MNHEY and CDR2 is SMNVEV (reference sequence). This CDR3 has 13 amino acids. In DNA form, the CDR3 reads TGTGCCAGCAGAGGACACAACCAAGAGACCCAGTACTTC. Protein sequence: CASRGHNQETQYF.